The source of this T cell receptor beta chain is a study of memory CD4+ T cells and cytomegalovirus serostatus. As for the study in general: Healthy Belgian adult donors included about nine CMV-positive and some 23 CMV-negative people. Study-wide points: CMV serostatus prediction reached median AUC roughly 0.95, or 0.91 with US-trained model.

Authors' data handling: Out-of-frame sequences were removed, leaving 2,204,828 distinct TCRbeta sequences. Libraries were prepared by immunoSEQ multiplex PCR; TCRdb keeps only in-frame clonotypes and omits some of them. D and trimming come from the DNA, and the V and J calls and clone size come from that table. The sample shows approximately 41,000 clones, less than 80% of them seen only once. Single viable CD3+CD4+CD8-CD45RO+ cells were sorted as the memory CD4+ T cells. Concerning this clone: Its antigen is as yet unknown. Other DNA sequences of this sample code for an identical CDR3.

The sequence was obtained from an adult in good health and CMV-seronegative. Material for sequencing was memory CD4+ T cells from blood.

The CDR3 is CASSPTGVNTEAFF. CDR3 in DNA: TGTGCCAGCAGTCCGACAGGGGTGAACACTGAAGCTTTCTTT. This rearrangement joins TRBV28 to TRBJ1-1, with 8 bases identical to TRBD1. V trimming: 5 bases; J trimming: 0 bases; junction bases outside the gene matches: 2. This CDR3 has 14 residues. Germline lookup yields CDR1 MDHEN and CDR2 SYDVKM.